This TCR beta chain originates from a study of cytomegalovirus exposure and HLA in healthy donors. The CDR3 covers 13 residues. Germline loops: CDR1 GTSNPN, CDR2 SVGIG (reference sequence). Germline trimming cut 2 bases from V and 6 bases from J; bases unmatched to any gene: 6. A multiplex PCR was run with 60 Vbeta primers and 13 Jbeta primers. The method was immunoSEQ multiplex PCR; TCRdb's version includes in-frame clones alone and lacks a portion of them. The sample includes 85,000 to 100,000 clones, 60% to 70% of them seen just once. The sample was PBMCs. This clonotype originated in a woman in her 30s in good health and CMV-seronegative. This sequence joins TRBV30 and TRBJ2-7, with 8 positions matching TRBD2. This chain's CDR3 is CAWSPRGGREQYF. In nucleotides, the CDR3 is TGTGCCTGGAGTCCCCGCGGGGGGCGCGAGCAGTACTTC.